Following are 22 T cell receptor beta chains from one sample sequenced in a study of blood T cell repertoires in COVID-19. Using immunoSEQ multiplex PCR, the repertoire was profiled, and TCRdb retains in-frame clones only, with some absent. This sample has fewer than 250,000 clones, with about 80% found just once. The sample consisted of peripheral blood. The receptors stem from a woman older than 75 with acute or convalescent COVID-19.

The chain combines TRBV2 with TRBJ1-2, with 7 positions matching TRBD1. The V gene end was trimmed by 5 bases and the J gene end by 0 bases; junction bases not matched to a gene: 9. The CDR3 covers 16 residues. CDR1 and CDR2 (germline): SNHLY, FYNNEI. The CDR3 loop is CASSFAGTATNYGYTF. The CDR3 nucleotides are TGTGCCAGCAGTTTCGCCGGGACAGCTACTAACTATGGCTACACCTTC.

The chain links TRBV7-2 to TRBJ1-2; 8 nucleotides match TRBD1. The CDR3 is made up of 17 amino acids. The germline V gene has CDR1 SGHTA and CDR2 FQGNSA. V shed 0 bases and J 0 bases; nucleotides not matched to a gene: 6. CDR3 bases: TGTGCCAGCAGCTTAGCCTCCGCGGGACAGGCTAACTATGGCTACACCTTC. It is translated as CASSLASAGQANYGYTF.

The V gene is TRBV6-6, the J gene TRBJ2-1; 9 bases line up with TRBD1. Per germline, CDR1 MNHNY and CDR2 SVGAGI (reference sequence). This CDR3 comprises 15 residues. J was trimmed by 6 bases and V by 2 bases; bases with no gene match: 5. CDR3 protein: CASSYGTGRRNEQFF. CDR3 DNA: TGTGCCAGCAGTTACGGGACAGGGAGACGCAATGAGCAGTTCTTC.

The chain carries TRBV5-1 and TRBJ1-2; 7 bases match TRBD1. The ends lost 4 bases at V and 0 bases at J; junction bases unmatched: 3. Germline V gene lookup returns CDR1 SGHRS and CDR2 YFSETQ. This CDR3 comprises 14 residues. The CDR3 DNA reads TGCGCCAGCAGCCTGACAGGGTCTAACTATGGCTACACCTTC. Its protein product is CASSLTGSNYGYTF.

V is TRBV6-5 and J is TRBJ1-5; D not resolved. Trimming removed 5 bases from V and 2 bases from J, with 10 bases in between. The CDR3 covers 14 residues. Germline CDR1 and CDR2: MNHEY and SVGAGI. The CDR3 reads CASSQQRGNQPQHF. In DNA, the CDR3 is TGTGCCAGCAGTCAACAACGGGGCAATCAGCCCCAGCATTTT.

The chain combines TRBV30 with TRBJ1-5; 7 bases are shared with TRBD1. V shed 1 base, J shed 7 bases, and the junction held 10 bases outside the gene matches. This CDR3 comprises 15 residues. Germline V CDR1 and CDR2: GTSNPN, SVGIG (reference sequence). CDR3 sequence: CAWSDPTGVDQPQHF. The CDR3 DNA reads TGTGCCTGGAGTGATCCTACAGGGGTCGACCAGCCCCAGCATTTT.

V usage is TRBV12-3 or TRBV12-4 and J usage is TRBJ1-5; D ambiguous. This CDR3 is built from 13 residues. V was shortened by 6 bases and J by 5 bases, with 11 bases between the two germline ends. The CDR3 coding sequence is TGTGCCAGCAGGTTGAGGAGGGATCAGCCCCAGCATTTT. Protein sequence: CASRLRRDQPQHF.

V gene TRBV12-3 or TRBV12-4 combines with J gene TRBJ1-1, with D unclear. This CDR3 is 13 amino acids long. V was clipped by 2 bases and J by 3 bases, with 7 bases between them. CDR3 protein: CASSLNGYTEAFF. For the CDR3, the DNA is TGTGCCAGCAGTTTAAACGGGTACACTGAAGCTTTCTTT.

The V gene is TRBV2, the J gene TRBJ1-2; a weak D match, TRBD1 (5 bases). The CDR3 consists of 12 residues. Trimming left V 6 bases short and J 4 bases short, with 9 bases between. The germline CDR1 and CDR2 sequences are SNHLY and FYNNEI. CDR3 loop: CASRTDTYGYTF. In DNA form, the CDR3 reads TGTGCCAGCAGGACAGACACCTATGGCTACACCTTC. Drawing the rest from reference TRBV2 and TRBJ1-2, the complete variable domain is EPEVTQTPSHQVTQMGQEVILRCVPISNHLYFYWYRQILGQKVEFLVSFYNNEISEKSEIFDDQFSVERPDGSNFTLKIRSTKLEDSAMYFCASRTDTYGYTFGSGTRLTVV.

The chain is built from TRBV11-2 and TRBJ1-5; D unresolved. Germline V gene sequence: CDR1 SGHAT, CDR2 FQNNGV. CDR3 length: 13 amino acids. Trimming left V 0 bases short and J 5 bases short, with 5 bases between. Written as DNA, the CDR3 is TGTGCCAGCAGCTTAGATTCCTATCAGCCCCAGCATTTT. It is translated as CASSLDSYQPQHF.

J is TRBJ2-7 and V is TRBV5-4; the match to TRBD1 covers 9 bases. Germline CDR1 reads SGHNT; CDR2 reads YYREEE (reference sequence). J gave up 2 bases and V 2 bases, and 5 bases lay outside the gene matches. CDR3 size: 15 residues. CDR3 DNA: TGTGCCAGCAGCTTACCGGGACAGGGTGCCTACGAGCAGTACTTC. The encoded protein is CASSLPGQGAYEQYF. Variable domain in full (rest from reference TRBV5-4 and TRBJ2-7): ETGVTQSPTHLIKTRGQQVTLRCSSQSGHNTVSWYQQALGQGPQFIFQYYREEENGRGNFPPRFSGLQFPNYSSELNVNALELDDSALYLCASSLPGQGAYEQYFGPGTRLTVT.

The genes are TRBV3-1 (or the pseudogene TRBV3-2) and TRBJ2-1, with D perhaps matching TRBD1 (6 bases). V was trimmed by 4 bases and J by 4 bases, leaving 17 bases between them. CDR1 and CDR2 from the germline V gene are LGHDT and YNNKEL (reference sequence). This CDR3 is built from 16 residues. The DNA for the CDR3 is TGTGCCAGCAGCCGTGTCGATCGGGACATGTACAATGAGCAGTTCTTC. This encodes CASSRVDRDMYNEQFF.

With regard to this clone: The identical CDR3 is also encoded by other nucleotide sequences in the sample. The V and J genes are TRBV11-2 and TRBJ2-1; D is perhaps TRBD1 (5 bases). Germline values: CDR1 SGHAT, CDR2 FQNNGV. The CDR3 is 13 residues long. V was clipped by 5 bases and J by 4 bases, with 9 bases between them. The CDR3 coding sequence is TGTGCCAGCAGCCTTGACAGATACAATGAGCAGTTCTTC. Translated, it gives CASSLDRYNEQFF.

This clone has only a few counts. The chain uses TRBV5-4 and TRBJ2-6, with a weak D call TRBD1 (5 bases). Germline CDR1 is SGHNT and CDR2 is YYREEE (reference sequence). This CDR3 region has 17 residues. Trimming cost V 0 bases and J 0 bases, with 10 bases left between them. CDR3 protein: CASSLEGWISGANVLTF. In DNA, the CDR3 is TGTGCCAGCAGCTTGGAGGGGTGGATCTCTGGGGCCAACGTCCTGACTTTC.

The chain employs TRBV6-5 and TRBJ1-2, with 10 bases lining up with TRBD1. The trim removed 2 bases at V and 6 bases at J, leaving 9 bases unmatched. Germline-derived CDR1 and CDR2 are MNHEY and SVGAGI. CDR3 length: 16 amino acids. CDR3 residues: CASSYGDRGELDGYTF. The CDR3 bases are TGTGCCAGCAGTTACGGGGACAGGGGAGAGCTGGATGGCTACACCTTC.

Note on this clone: This may be a read error, as it is one base from a much larger clone. This rearrangement joins TRBV3-1 (or the pseudogene TRBV3-2) to TRBJ1-5, with 7 positions matching TRBD1. V shed 4 bases, J shed 5 bases, and the junction held 2 bases outside the gene matches. The CDR3 has 13 residues. Germline CDR1 and CDR2: LGHDT and YNNKEL (reference sequence). CDR3 sequence (DNA): TGTGCCAGCAGCCTCCAGGGGGATCAGCCCCAGCATTTT. Residues: CASSLQGDQPQHF.

The V call is TRBV5-8, the J call TRBJ2-7; D is possibly TRBD1 (5 bases). The CDR3 totals 15 residues. Germline CDR1 is SGHTS and CDR2 is YDEGEE. Trimming left V 2 bases short and J 2 bases short, with 14 bases between. The CDR3 reads CASSLIPRDPYEQYF. The CDR3 bases are TGTGCCAGCAGCTTAATCCCCAGGGATCCCTACGAGCAGTACTTC.

This clone was observed at least ten times. CDR3 DNA: TGTGCCAGCAGCAGTTGGGGCGATAGCAATCAGCCCCAGCATTTT. Translated: CASSSWGDSNQPQHF. The chain combines TRBV7-8 with TRBJ1-5, with D tentatively TRBD1 (5 bases). The CDR3 length is 15 residues. V was trimmed by 5 bases and J by 0 bases, leaving 11 bases between them. The V gene's germline CDR1 is SGHVS and CDR2 FQNEAQ.

This chain connects TRBV9 to TRBJ2-1; no clear D. The CDR3 covers 15 residues. Germline V lookup: CDR1 SGDLS, CDR2 YYNGEE. Trimming stripped 0 bases from V and 1 base from J, with 8 bases between. Here the CDR3 DNA reads TGTGCCAGCAGCGTAGGTTTCTCTTCCTACAATGAGCAGTTCTTC. Translation: CASSVGFSSYNEQFF.

The V call is TRBV18, the J call TRBJ2-5; D ambiguous. The CDR3 sequence is 13 residues long. V lost 5 bases to trimming and J lost 4 bases, with 11 bases between them. Germline V gene sequence: CDR1 KGHSH, CDR2 LQKENI. CDR3 DNA sequence: TGTGCCAGCTCATCCGGCGGCTCAGAGACCCAGTACTTC. Amino acids: CASSSGGSETQYF.

The rearrangement joins TRBV6-2 or TRBV6-3 to TRBJ2-7, with D perhaps TRBD1 (5 bases). The germline V and J ends were trimmed by 0 bases and 3 bases, with 12 bases remaining between them. The CDR3 is 15 residues long. Germline lookup yields CDR1 MNHEY and CDR2 SVGEGT. The CDR3 sequence: CASSYSGQGNYEQYF. CDR3 nucleotides: TGTGCCAGCAGTTACTCGGGGCAAGGAAACTACGAGCAGTACTTC.

CDR3 region: CASSFTGRGSYNEQFF. CDR3 nucleotides: TGTGCCAGCAGCTTTACCGGGAGGGGCTCCTACAATGAGCAGTTCTTC. This chain connects TRBV7-2 to TRBJ2-1; 8 nucleotides align to TRBD2. With V trimmed by 3 bases and J by 0 bases, 4 bases remained unmatched. Per the germline V gene, CDR1 is SGHTA and CDR2 is FQGNSA. The CDR3 sequence is 16 residues long. Filled out from reference TRBV7-2 and TRBJ2-1, the complete variable domain reads GAGVSQSPSNKVTEKGKDVELRCDPISGHTALYWYRQSLGQGLEFLIYFQGNSAPDKSGLPSDRFSAERTGGSVSTLTIQRTQQEDSAVYLCASSFTGRGSYNEQFFGPGTRLTVL.